This TCR beta chain was retrieved from a study of cytomegalovirus exposure and HLA in healthy donors. Overall study: The study's early data release held roughly 91 million unique TCRs from HLA-typed donors.

Points from the study as a whole: As was reported, the HLA-A and HLA-B alleles of most subjects were accurately predicted from TCR beta sequences. Generally TCR sequences proved uncommon, though certain public TCRs appeared in numerous donors. Some V segments, including TRBV6-2 and TRBV6-3, were excluded as indistinguishable.

Researchers ran the PCR with 60 Vbeta and 13 Jbeta primers. Libraries were prepared by immunoSEQ multiplex PCR; TCRdb keeps only in-frame clonotypes and omits some of them. Its table lists roughly 100,000 clones. Comments on this clone: Its specificity is not known.

Germline CDR1 and CDR2: SGHVS and FQNEAQ. With V trimmed by 5 bases and J by 6 bases, 10 bases remained unmatched. The CDR3 is made up of 15 amino acids. This sequence originates from a man aged 50 to 59 in good health and CMV-seropositive. The chain couples TRBV7-8 to TRBJ2-7; 10 positions match TRBD2. Sequencing was performed on PBMCs. CDR3 amino acids: CASSPGTSGIGEQYV. CDR3 nucleotides: TGTGCCAGCAGCCCGGGAACTAGCGGGATCGGCGAGCAGTACGTC.